The 13 T cell receptor beta chains presented below share a single source sample, sequenced in a study of blood T cell repertoires in COVID-19 (dated by TCRdb to 2020 to 2021). Libraries were built with the immunoSEQ multiplex PCR assay. The source is immuneACCESS, and TCRdb retained only in-frame sequences with V and J called. Part of the clones is not carried over; for the studies checked, unresolved V genes explain less than half of this, and the remainder is unexplained. Within this sample are 160,000 or so clones, with 80% to 90% of them counted one time only. Of the sample, approximately 16% falls within the top ten clones. The sample was PBMCs or T cells enriched from blood (not recorded which). Every receptor here comes from a man aged 50 to 60 who had recovered from COVID-19.

The J gene is TRBJ1-1, the V gene TRBV30; D might be TRBD1 (6 bases). Deletions cut 1 base from V and 7 bases from J, with 13 bases between. This CDR3 contains 13 residues. The V gene's germline CDR1 is GTSNPN and CDR2 SVGIG (reference sequence). CDR3 nucleotides: TGTGCCTGGAGTGAACAGGGATTTGGTGAAGCTTTCTTT. Protein product: CAWSEQGFGEAFF.

This sequence joins TRBV27 and TRBJ1-1; tentative D call: TRBD1 (5 bases). Germline CDR1 reads MNHEY; CDR2 reads SMNVEV (reference sequence). The CDR3 covers 17 residues. Trimming removed 3 bases at V and 4 bases at J, with 21 bases between. CDR3 DNA sequence: TGTGCCAGCAGTTTTCGGGACCGGTTCGCGCGGGGCACTGAAGCTTTCTTT. Its translation: CASSFRDRFARGTEAFF.

V and J are TRBV12-3 or TRBV12-4 and TRBJ2-5, with 8 bases aligning to TRBD1. V lost 8 bases, J lost 8 bases, and 10 bases stayed unmatched. The CDR3 contains 13 residues. This chain's CDR3 is CASAGTGRLTQYF. CDR3 coding DNA: TGTGCCAGCGCCGGGACAGGTCGCTTAACCCAGTACTTC.

The chain couples TRBV3-1 (or the pseudogene TRBV3-2) to TRBJ2-5, with no clear D. V was clipped by 2 bases and J by 2 bases, with 15 bases between them. Germline V gives CDR1 LGHDT, CDR2 YNNKEL (reference sequence). The CDR3 is 16 residues long. The CDR3 DNA is TGTGCCAGCAGCCAATTATCTAGTACGATTCAAGAGACCCAGTACTTC. Residues: CASSQLSSTIQETQYF.

The chain has TRBV2 and TRBJ1-4, with D maybe TRBD1 (5 bases). The germline CDR1 and CDR2 sequences are SNHLY and FYNNEI. The CDR3 sequence is 17 residues long. Trimming took off 6 bases at V and 7 bases at J, with 24 bases between the two ends. The CDR3 coding sequence is TGTGCCAGCAGGAAGGTGGTCGTGGGGGGGTCGTTTGAAAAACTGTTTTTT. Translating it yields CASRKVVVGGSFEKLFF.

The gene calls are TRBV4-1 and TRBJ2-7, with 7 bases identical to TRBD1. The CDR3 consists of 16 residues. CDR1 is MGHRA, CDR2 YSYEKL, per germline. V was pared by 0 bases and J by 9 bases, with 14 bases of the junction left unmatched. The CDR3: CASSQDRGPTGFWQYF. The CDR3 DNA is TGCGCCAGCAGCCAAGATAGGGGGCCTACAGGGTTTTGGCAGTACTTC.

The rearrangement joins TRBV18 to TRBJ2-5; 10 positions agree with TRBD2. This CDR3 is 14 amino acids long. CDR1 and CDR2 (germline): KGHSH, LQKENI. The V and J ends lost 6 bases and 4 bases, in that order; junction bases with no gene match: 5. The CDR3 bases are TGTGCCAGCTCTCAGGGACTAGCGCCAGAGACCCAGTACTTC. The encoded protein is CASSQGLAPETQYF.

As regards this clone: Other DNA sequences of this sample code for an identical CDR3. J is TRBJ2-1 and V is TRBV19; D not resolved. This CDR3 is built from 12 residues. V was pared by 6 bases and J by 4 bases, with 7 bases between. Germline-derived CDR1 and CDR2 are LNHDA and SQIVND (reference sequence). Written as DNA, the CDR3 is TGTGCCAGTAGGGGCACTTACAATGAGCAGTTCTTC. Protein sequence: CASRGTYNEQFF. Full variable domain (rest looked up from reference TRBV19 and TRBJ2-1): DGGITQSPKYLFRKEGQNVTLSCEQNLNHDAMYWYRQDPGQGLRLIYYSQIVNDFQKGDIAEGYSVSREKKESFPLTVTSAQKNPTAFYLCASRGTYNEQFFGPGTRLTVL.

The chain combines TRBV30 with TRBJ1-2; 10 positions match TRBD1. Germline lookup yields CDR1 GTSNPN and CDR2 SVGIG (reference sequence). This CDR3 contains 15 residues. J gave up 5 bases and V 7 bases, and 13 bases lay outside the gene matches. CDR3 protein: CALRQGANEAYGYTF. CDR3 bases: TGTGCCTTGCGACAGGGGGCTAACGAAGCATATGGCTACACCTTC.

This chain links TRBV9 with TRBJ2-1; 14 bases line up with TRBD2. J was trimmed by 5 bases and V by 4 bases; bases with no gene match: 11. The CDR3 loop spans 18 amino acids. Germline V gene sequence: CDR1 SGDLS, CDR2 YYNGEE. The CDR3 DNA is TGTGCCAGCAGCCCGCCCGGGACTAGCGGGAGAAAAAACAATGAGCAGTTCTTC. Translation gives CASSPPGTSGRKNNEQFF.

The chain joins TRBV5-1 to TRBJ2-7, with 10 nucleotides matching TRBD2. The V gene end was trimmed by 0 bases and the J gene end by 6 bases; junction bases not matched to a gene: 6. Germline V CDR1 and CDR2: SGHRS, YFSETQ. The CDR3 spans 15 residues. The CDR3 DNA reads TGCGCCAGCAGCTTGGGGGGCGGACTAGCGGCCGAGCAGTACTTC. Residues: CASSLGGGLAAEQYF.

The V gene is TRBV15, the J gene TRBJ2-5, with TRBD2 matching 9 bases. Germline assignment: CDR1 LNHNV and CDR2 YYDKDF (reference sequence). J gave up 3 bases and V 0 bases, and 8 bases lay outside the gene matches. CDR3 length equals 17 residues. CDR3 nucleotides: TGTGCCACCAGCAGAGATTGGGCTAGCGGGGTAAAAGAGACCCAGTACTTC. This translates into CATSRDWASGVKETQYF.

The rearrangement uses TRBV5-4 and TRBJ1-2; 7 positions match TRBD1. The CDR3 length is 13 residues. Trimming took 5 bases from V and 8 from J; bases not matched to a gene: 9. The germline V gene encodes CDR1 SGHNT and CDR2 YYREEE (reference sequence). The DNA for the CDR3 is TGTGCCAGCAGTTCGGTAGGGGGCGGGGGCTACACCTTC. It codes for CASSSVGGGGYTF.